This T cell receptor beta chain was captured in a study of Graves' ophthalmopathy and Graves' hyperthyroidism. In the study overall: Specimen type is peripheral blood, obtained at initial diagnosis before any treatment.

This clonotype was seen ten or more times. Its antigen remains unknown. V shed 5 bases, J shed 13 bases, and the junction held 10 bases outside the gene matches. Germline values: CDR1 SGHTA, CDR2 FQGNSA. The CDR3 extends over 12 amino acids. CDR3 regions of TCR beta were amplified from RNA transcripts. Scientists carried out first-round RT-PCR using HTBI primers and then a second-round multiplex PCR. TCRdb analysed the multiplex PCR reads with MiXCR anew, one entry per CDR3 protein. The sample includes about 740,000 distinct CDR3 sequences, roughly 41% of them seen just once. PBMCs were isolated by Ficoll-Paque density gradient centrifugation, using around 10 ml of fresh peripheral blood as the starting material. General study results and limits: A classifier, a 13-signature model, separated ophthalmopathy from stable hyperthyroidism with roughly 86% sensitivity and around 80% specificity.

This chain uses TRBV7-2 with TRBJ1-1; 7 nucleotides align to TRBD1. The sequencing input was peripheral blood. The sequence was collected from an adult man with Graves' ophthalmopathy. Here the CDR3 reads CASSEGGPSGFF. CDR3 in DNA: TGTGCCAGCAGCGAAGGGGGCCCGAGCGGTTTCTTT. Full variable domain (outside the CDR3, taken from reference TRBV7-2 and TRBJ1-1): GAGVSQSPSNKVTEKGKDVELRCDPISGHTALYWYRQSLGQGLEFLIYFQGNSAPDKSGLPSDRFSAERTGGSVSTLTIQRTQQEDSAVYLCASSEGGPSGFFGQGTRLTVV.